Following are 27 T cell receptor beta chains from one sample sequenced in a study of vaccination and CD4 T cells after COVID-19. Antigens of these TCRs are unknown. Scientists ran DNA taken from cultured CD4+ T cells through the Oncomine TCR Beta short-read assay for sequencing. TCRdb itself ran the PCR reads through MiXCR, one entry per CDR3 protein. Of about 11,000 distinct CDR3 sequences listed, about three fifths are singletons. Treatment meaning: roughly ten-day PBMC culture with coronavirus spike peptide pools or control peptides (ViraFEST assay). Sequencing input: CD4+ T cells from blood, cultured in vitro. The receptors here all came from a human donor who had recovered from COVID-19.

This rearrangement joins TRBV6-2 or TRBV6-3 to TRBJ1-5; the D gene is possibly TRBD1 (6 bases). CDR3 length: 15 amino acids. Germline V CDR1 and CDR2: MNHEY, SVGEGT. The V end lost 5 bases, the J end lost 3 bases, and 14 bases lay between the germline ends. This chain's CDR3 is CASSPQDSFNQPQHF. The CDR3 nucleotides are TGTGCCAGCAGTCCCCAGGACAGCTTCAATCAGCCCCAGCATTTT.

This rearrangement joins TRBV20-1 to TRBJ2-1, with D possibly matching TRBD2 (6 bases). The germline V and J ends were trimmed by 3 bases and 0 bases, with 12 bases remaining between them. The CDR3 extends over 15 amino acids. Germline lookup yields CDR1 DFQATT and CDR2 SNEGSKA (reference sequence). CDR3 residues: CSASPGGSSYNEQFF. CDR3 bases: TGCAGTGCTAGCCCTGGAGGGAGCTCCTACAATGAGCAGTTCTTC.

This chain connects TRBV11-3 to TRBJ2-1, with D perhaps TRBD1 (5 bases). CDR1 and CDR2 (germline): SGHNT, YENEEA. CDR3 length: 12 residues. V gave up 6 bases and J gave up 6 bases, with 9 bases separating them. DNA for the CDR3: TGTGCCAGCAGTCTCCAGGGCAATGAGCAGTTCTTC. Protein: CASSLQGNEQFF.

The V call is TRBV19, the J call TRBJ2-7; 7 bases map to TRBD1. V shed 5 bases and J 7 bases; nucleotides not matched to a gene: 5. Per germline, CDR1 LNHDA and CDR2 SQIVND (reference sequence). CDR3 size: 12 residues. CDR3 protein: CASSVVRGEQYF. In DNA form, the CDR3 reads TGTGCCAGTAGTGTCGTCAGGGGGGAGCAGTACTTC.

The J gene is TRBJ2-1, the V gene TRBV12-3 or TRBV12-4, with D hard to call. This CDR3 has 15 amino acids. Deletions cut 5 bases from V and 0 bases from J, with 11 bases between. CDR3 loop: CASSAYGSSYNEQFF. The CDR3 DNA sequence: TGTGCCAGCAGTGCATACGGAAGCTCCTACAATGAGCAGTTCTTC.

The rearrangement uses TRBV10-2 and TRBJ2-2; D is unresolved. Trimming cost V 4 bases and J 1 base, with 4 bases left between them. Germline CDR1 is WSHSY and CDR2 is SAAADI. There are 13 residues in the CDR3. The CDR3 DNA follows: TGCGCCAGCAGTGTAGTGAACACCGGGGAGCTGTTTTTT. Its translation is CASSVVNTGELFF.

The chain combines TRBV10-3 with TRBJ1-5; D ambiguous. The CDR3 runs 16 residues. Trimming left V 3 bases short and J 2 bases short, with 14 bases between. The germline CDR1 and CDR2 sequences are ENHRY and SYGVKD. CDR3 in amino acids: CAISEGPRTGNQPQHF. The DNA for the CDR3 is TGTGCCATCAGTGAAGGGCCTCGAACGGGCAATCAGCCCCAGCATTTT.

The gene calls are TRBV19 and TRBJ2-7, with 7 positions matching TRBD2. With V trimmed by 9 bases and J by 5 bases, 13 bases remained unmatched. Germline assignment: CDR1 LNHDA and CDR2 SQIVND (reference sequence). The CDR3 consists of 14 residues. CDR3 region: CASTPGKRGHEQYF. The CDR3 DNA reads as TGTGCCAGCACCCCCGGTAAGCGGGGCCACGAGCAGTACTTC.

This clonotype has only a few counts. The chain employs TRBV20-1 and TRBJ2-3; D perhaps matches TRBD2 (5 bases). Trimming took 7 bases from V and 1 from J, leaving 18 bases between them. Per the germline V gene, CDR1 is DFQATT and CDR2 is SNEGSKA (reference sequence). The CDR3 contains 15 residues. In nucleotides, the CDR3 is TGCAGTGGGGATGACTACCGTCTGGGCACAGATACGCAGTATTTT. Its protein product is CSGDDYRLGTDTQYF.

This clonotype has just a few counts. DNA of the CDR3: TGTGCCAGCAGCTACGGGGAGGGAGGCGAGCAGTACTTC. Amino acids: CASSYGEGGEQYF. The chain uses TRBV11-2 and TRBJ2-7; 7 bases fit TRBD2. The CDR3 spans 13 residues. V dropped 4 bases and J dropped 6; count of bases not matched to a gene: 6. From germline, CDR1 is SGHAT and CDR2 FQNNGV.

CDR3 bases: TGTGCCAGCAGCCCCCGAATGACTAGCGACTCCTACGAGCAGTACTTC. Protein: CASSPRMTSDSYEQYF. The chain couples TRBV6-2 or TRBV6-3 to TRBJ2-7; 8 bases are a match to TRBD2. V shed 6 bases and J 0 bases; nucleotides not matched to a gene: 10. The CDR3 runs to 16 residues. Per the germline V gene, CDR1 is MNHEY and CDR2 is SVGEGT.

The chain uses TRBV5-1 and TRBJ1-2; TRBD1 agrees at 7 bases. Germline V gene lookup returns CDR1 SGHRS and CDR2 YFSETQ. With 5 bases clipped from V and 3 bases from J, the junction kept 4 bases outside the gene matches. The CDR3 runs 13 residues. CDR3 sequence reads: CASRWDRHYGYTF. In nucleotides, the CDR3 is TGCGCCAGCAGGTGGGACAGACACTATGGCTACACCTTC.

The rearrangement joins TRBV7-9 to TRBJ1-5, with 10 positions matching TRBD1. Per the germline V gene, CDR1 is SEHNR and CDR2 is FQNEAQ (reference sequence). The CDR3 runs 17 residues. The V and J ends lost 5 bases and 0 bases, in that order; junction bases with no gene match: 7. Here the CDR3 reads CASSHGQGGGSNQPQHF. The CDR3 DNA follows: TGTGCCAGCAGCCATGGACAGGGGGGAGGTAGCAATCAGCCCCAGCATTTT. The full variable domain, rest sourced from reference TRBV7-9 and TRBJ1-5, is DTGVSQNPRHKITKRGQNVTFRCDPISEHNRLYWYRQTLGQGPEFLTYFQNEAQLEKSRLLSDRFSAERPKGSFSTLEIQRTEQGDSAMYLCASSHGQGGGSNQPQHFGDGTRLSIL.

This rearrangement joins TRBV10-3 to TRBJ2-2; D is unresolved. CDR1 and CDR2 from the germline V gene are ENHRY and SYGVKD. Trimming took off 8 bases at V and 4 bases at J, with 14 bases between the two ends. The CDR3 sequence is 14 residues long. The chain's CDR3 is CAIAGTGLTGELFF. Written as DNA, the CDR3 is TGTGCCATCGCAGGAACCGGTCTCACCGGGGAGCTGTTTTTT.

The CDR3: CASSSDPNRSGVKNIQYF. In DNA, the CDR3 is TGTGCCAGCAGTTCCGATCCCAACAGGTCCGGTGTCAAAAACATTCAGTACTTC. The chain joins TRBV6-2 or TRBV6-3 to TRBJ2-4, with D perhaps TRBD1 (5 bases). V lost 4 bases, J lost 3 bases, and 22 bases lay in between. Per germline, CDR1 MNHEY and CDR2 SVGEGT. This CDR3 has 18 amino acids.

The chain couples TRBV29-1 to TRBJ2-1; 8 nucleotides align to TRBD1. The CDR3 sequence is 15 residues long. Trimming took 5 bases from V and 0 from J; bases not matched to a gene: 6. The germline CDR1 and CDR2 sequences are SQVTM and ANQGSEA. CDR3 nucleotides: TGCAGCGTTTTGGGTGACAGGGGCTCCTACAATGAGCAGTTCTTC. Encoded protein: CSVLGDRGSYNEQFF.

This clonotype occurred once. This chain connects TRBV6-1 to TRBJ2-2; D is possibly TRBD2 (6 bases). The CDR3 extends over 13 amino acids. Germline V gene sequence: CDR1 MNHNS, CDR2 SASEGT. Deletions cut 11 bases from V and 1 base from J, with 11 bases between. CDR3 bases: TGTGCCGCGGCGGAGGGGAACACCGGGGAGCTGTTTTTT. Translating it yields CAAAEGNTGELFF.

J is TRBJ1-3 and V is TRBV20-1; TRBD1 agrees at 9 bases. V shed 0 bases, J shed 5 bases, and the junction held 2 bases outside the gene matches. From germline, CDR1 is DFQATT and CDR2 SNEGSKA (reference sequence). CDR3 size: 14 residues. The CDR3 DNA follows: TGCAGTGCTAGAGATGGACAGGGGAGAAACACCATATATTTT. Translation: CSARDGQGRNTIYF.

CDR3 sequence (DNA): TGTGCCAGCAGTCCATTCAGTTTGGGCAAGCAGGGTTACGAGCAGTTCTTC. Translated: CASSPFSLGKQGYEQFF. V gene TRBV6-1 combines with J gene TRBJ2-1, with a possible D match to TRBD1 (5 bases). Trimming took off 5 bases at V and 10 bases at J, with 27 bases between the two ends. Looked up from germline, CDR1 is MNHNS and CDR2 is SASEGT. This CDR3 comprises 17 residues.

The rearrangement uses TRBV6-5 and TRBJ1-1; a possible D gene is TRBD1 (5 bases). The CDR3 has 14 amino acids. V was pared by 2 bases and J by 6 bases, with 13 bases between. Germline CDR1 reads MNHEY; CDR2 reads SVGAGI. CDR3 sequence: CASSYGTPPPEAFF. For the CDR3, the DNA is TGTGCCAGCAGTTACGGGACCCCCCCGCCTGAAGCTTTCTTT.

V and J are TRBV6-1 and TRBJ1-6, with 10 bases matching TRBD1. The CDR3 sequence is 18 residues long. The germline gives CDR1 MNHNS, CDR2 SASEGT. The junction had 15 bases not matched to a gene; V was cut back by 6 bases and J by 7 bases. The CDR3 reads CASSRGQGKGLGNSPLHF. The DNA for the CDR3 is TGTGCCAGCAGCCGGGGACAGGGGAAAGGTTTGGGGAATTCACCCCTCCACTTT.

This chain joins TRBV7-2 and TRBJ1-3; a possible D gene is TRBD1 (5 bases). V was pared by 2 bases and J by 0 bases, with 11 bases between. Germline loops: CDR1 SGHTA, CDR2 FQGNSA. This CDR3 comprises 16 residues. The CDR3 DNA reads as TGTGCCAGCAGCTTATCGTGGGGGACCTCTGGAAACACCATATATTTT. Its translation is CASSLSWGTSGNTIYF.

This clonotype came up a few times. CDR3 protein: CAISESTSGGQETQYF. CDR3 coding DNA: TGTGCCATCAGTGAGTCGACTAGCGGGGGGCAAGAGACCCAGTACTTC. This chain connects TRBV10-3 to TRBJ2-5; 13 bases agree with TRBD2. The CDR3 runs to 16 residues. J lost 2 bases, V lost 0 bases, and 0 bases had no gene match. CDR1 and CDR2 (germline): ENHRY, SYGVKD.

The chain carries TRBV7-2 and TRBJ1-5, with D hard to call. The V and J ends lost 0 bases and 4 bases respectively, with 4 bases between them. Per germline, CDR1 SGHTA and CDR2 FQGNSA. This CDR3 is built from 13 residues. The CDR3 protein is CASSLAINQPQHF. CDR3 in DNA: TGTGCCAGCAGCTTAGCCATTAATCAGCCCCAGCATTTT.

DNA of the CDR3: TGTGCCACCAGGGACAGGTGGAGCGGGGGGGCCTACAATGAGCAGTTCTTC. This codes for CATRDRWSGGAYNEQFF. This chain links TRBV6-1 with TRBJ2-1; TRBD2 matches 10 bases. V was clipped by 10 bases and J by 2 bases; unmatched bases: 14. CDR3 length: 17 amino acids. Germline CDR1 is MNHNS and CDR2 is SASEGT.

This clonotype has a handful of counts. This rearrangement joins TRBV10-1 to TRBJ2-5; D is uncertain. The CDR3 length is 14 residues. CDR1 is WNHNN and CDR2 is SYGVQD in the germline V gene (reference sequence). V lost 4 bases, J lost 1 base, and 10 bases lay in between. CDR3 nucleotides: TGCGCCAGCAGTGCAACAGAGTCCCAAGAGACCCAGTACTTC. Encoded protein: CASSATESQETQYF.

This clonotype was observed a handful of times. J is TRBJ2-2 and V is TRBV7-3, with 11 bases aligning to TRBD2. CDR1 and CDR2 from the germline V gene are SGHTA and FQGTGA. The length of the CDR3 is 16 residues. V gave up 4 bases and J gave up 7 bases; unmatched junction bases: 8. As DNA, the CDR3 is TGTGCCAGCAGCTCCTCTAGCGGGGGGCCGGGCGGGGAGCTGTTTTTT. Residues: CASSSSSGGPGGELFF.